These T cell receptor beta chains were read from a single sample in a study of CD8 T cells in Susac syndrome. MiXCR was run by TCRdb on the immunoSEQ multiplex PCR reads, yielding one entry per CDR3 protein. The sample lists a few hundred thousand distinct CDR3 sequences; 90% to 95% were seen once. Sequencing was carried out using CD4+ T cells from PBMCs. The receptor source for this set is a human donor with multiple sclerosis. CDR3s include the opening cysteine and the closing phenylalanine or tryptophan. D genes are given only for firm matches.

d_gene: NA
j_gene: TRBJ2-3
v_gene: TRBV7-7
CDR3nt: TGTGCTAGCAGCTTAGAGGCTAGCTCCACGCAGTATTTT
CDR3aa: CASSLEASSTQYF

d_gene: NA
j_gene: TRBJ1-2
v_gene: TRBV30
CDR3nt: TGTGCCTGGAGCCCCGGGACTCCGCAGGCGTATGGCTACACCTTC
CDR3aa: CAWSPGTPQAYGYTF

d_gene: NA
j_gene: TRBJ2-3
v_gene: TRBV29-1
CDR3nt: TGCAGCGGGGGGGCAGATACGCAGTATTTT
CDR3aa: CSGGADTQYF

d_gene: NA
j_gene: TRBJ2-1
v_gene: TRBV29-1
CDR3nt: TGCAGCGCATCCGAGTCCGGGCATGAGCAGTTCTTC
CDR3aa: CSASESGHEQFF

d_gene: NA
j_gene: TRBJ1-5
v_gene: TRBV27
CDR3nt: TGTGCCAGCAGTACAGGCAATCAGCCCCAGCATTTT
CDR3aa: CASSTGNQPQHF

d_gene: TRBD2
j_gene: TRBJ2-1
v_gene: TRBV7-3
CDR3nt: TGTGCCAGCAGTAGCTTAGCGGGAGATATAAATGAGCAGTTCTTC
CDR3aa: CASSSLAGDINEQFF

d_gene: NA
j_gene: TRBJ1-6
v_gene: TRBV20-1
CDR3nt: TGCAGTGCTAGAGATGCGACTGCGGGGACCCTCCACTTT
CDR3aa: CSARDATAGTLHF

d_gene: NA
j_gene: TRBJ2-2
v_gene: TRBV5-1
CDR3nt: TGCGCCAGCAGCTTGGAAGGGGTCCTAGACGGGGTCGGGGAGCTGTTTTTT
CDR3aa: CASSLEGVLDGVGELFF

d_gene: TRBD1
j_gene: TRBJ1-1
v_gene: TRBV3-1
CDR3nt: TGTGCCAGCAGCCAAGAAAGGGGGCTGGGAGCTTTCTTT
CDR3aa: CASSQERGLGAFF

d_gene: NA
j_gene: TRBJ2-4
v_gene: TRBV7-6
CDR3nt: TGTGCCAGCAGCCCGACGTCCCCAGCCCAAAACATTCAGTACTTC
CDR3aa: CASSPTSPAQNIQYF

d_gene: NA
j_gene: TRBJ1-5
v_gene: TRBV18
CDR3nt: TGTGCCAGCTCCCCGGACCAAGGGGGCAATCAGCCCCAGCATTTT
CDR3aa: CASSPDQGGNQPQHF

d_gene: NA
j_gene: TRBJ2-2
v_gene: TRBV29-1
CDR3nt: TGCAGCGTTGGAGACGCCGGGGAGCTGTTTTTT
CDR3aa: CSVGDAGELFF

d_gene: NA
j_gene: TRBJ1-5
v_gene: TRBV12-3/TRBV12-4
CDR3nt: TGTGCCAGCAGTCCCCGAGGGTCTCGCAATCAGCCCCAGCATTTT
CDR3aa: CASSPRGSRNQPQHF

d_gene: NA
j_gene: TRBJ2-1
v_gene: TRBV29-1
CDR3nt: TGCAGCGTAGGAATCCATGAGCAGTTCTTC
CDR3aa: CSVGIHEQFF

d_gene: NA
j_gene: TRBJ1-4
v_gene: TRBV6-4
CDR3nt: TGTGCCAGCAGTGTAAGGGAGGGAGATGAAAAACTGTTTTTT
CDR3aa: CASSVREGDEKLFF